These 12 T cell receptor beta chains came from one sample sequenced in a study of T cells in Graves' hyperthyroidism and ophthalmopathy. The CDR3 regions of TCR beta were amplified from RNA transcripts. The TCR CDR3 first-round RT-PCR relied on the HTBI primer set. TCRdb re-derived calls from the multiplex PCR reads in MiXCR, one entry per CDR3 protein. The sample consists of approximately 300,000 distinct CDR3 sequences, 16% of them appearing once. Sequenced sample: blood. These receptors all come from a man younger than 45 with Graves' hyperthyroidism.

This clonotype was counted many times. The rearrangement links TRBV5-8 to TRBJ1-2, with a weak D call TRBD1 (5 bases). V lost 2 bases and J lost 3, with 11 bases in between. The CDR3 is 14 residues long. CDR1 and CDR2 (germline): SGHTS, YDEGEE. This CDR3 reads CASSFGTGDYGYTF. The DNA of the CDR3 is TGTGCCAGCAGCTTCGGGACCGGCGACTATGGCTACACCTTC.

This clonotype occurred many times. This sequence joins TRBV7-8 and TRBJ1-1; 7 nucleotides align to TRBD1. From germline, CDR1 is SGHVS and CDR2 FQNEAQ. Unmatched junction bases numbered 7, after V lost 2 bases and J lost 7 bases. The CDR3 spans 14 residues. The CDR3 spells CASSLKRAGGEAFF. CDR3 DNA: TGTGCCAGCAGCTTAAAAAGGGCAGGGGGTGAAGCTTTCTTT.

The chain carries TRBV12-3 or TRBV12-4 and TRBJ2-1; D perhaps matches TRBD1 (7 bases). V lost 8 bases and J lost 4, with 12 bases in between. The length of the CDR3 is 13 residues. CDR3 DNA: TGTGCCAGCTGGGGGGACAGTTACAATGAGCAGTTCTTC. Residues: CASWGDSYNEQFF.

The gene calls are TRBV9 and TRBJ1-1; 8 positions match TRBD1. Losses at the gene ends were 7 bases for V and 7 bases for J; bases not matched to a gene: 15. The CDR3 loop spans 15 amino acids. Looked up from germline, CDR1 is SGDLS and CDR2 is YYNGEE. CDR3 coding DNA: TGTGCCAGCGTCCCAACCCCAGGGGGCTCGGGTGAAGCTTTCTTT. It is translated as CASVPTPGGSGEAFF.

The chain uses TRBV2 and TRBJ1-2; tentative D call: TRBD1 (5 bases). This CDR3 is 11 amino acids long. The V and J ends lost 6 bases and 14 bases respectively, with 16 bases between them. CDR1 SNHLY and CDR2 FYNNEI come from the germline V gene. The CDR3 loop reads CASREKGPRTF. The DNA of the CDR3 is TGTGCCAGCAGAGAAAAGGGGCCGAGGACCTTC.

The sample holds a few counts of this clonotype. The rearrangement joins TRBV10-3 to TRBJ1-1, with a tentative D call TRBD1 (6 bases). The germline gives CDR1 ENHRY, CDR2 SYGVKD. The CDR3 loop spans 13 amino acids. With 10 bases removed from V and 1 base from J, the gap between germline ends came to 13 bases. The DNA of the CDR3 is TGTGCCAGCGGACAGCCCCAGAACACTGAAGCTTTCTTT. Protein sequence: CASGQPQNTEAFF.

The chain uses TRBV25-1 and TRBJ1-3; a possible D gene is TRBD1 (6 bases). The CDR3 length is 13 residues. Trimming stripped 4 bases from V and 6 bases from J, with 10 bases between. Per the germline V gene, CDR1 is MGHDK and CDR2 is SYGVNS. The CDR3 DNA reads TGTGCCAGCAGTGGCCGACAGGAAAACACCATATATTTT. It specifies CASSGRQENTIYF.

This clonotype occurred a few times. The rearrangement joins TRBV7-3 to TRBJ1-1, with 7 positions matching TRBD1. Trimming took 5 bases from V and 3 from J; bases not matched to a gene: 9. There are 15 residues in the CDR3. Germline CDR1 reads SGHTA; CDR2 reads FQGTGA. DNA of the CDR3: TGTGCCAGCAGCCCAACAGGGGCTTGGGACACTGAAGCTTTCTTT. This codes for CASSPTGAWDTEAFF.

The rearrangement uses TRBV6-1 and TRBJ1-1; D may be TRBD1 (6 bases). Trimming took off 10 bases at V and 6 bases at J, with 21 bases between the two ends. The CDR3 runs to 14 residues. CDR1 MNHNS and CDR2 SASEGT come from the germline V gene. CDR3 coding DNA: TGTGCCATCGACCTTCTACAGGGATCGTCTGAAGCTTTCTTT. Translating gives CAIDLLQGSSEAFF.

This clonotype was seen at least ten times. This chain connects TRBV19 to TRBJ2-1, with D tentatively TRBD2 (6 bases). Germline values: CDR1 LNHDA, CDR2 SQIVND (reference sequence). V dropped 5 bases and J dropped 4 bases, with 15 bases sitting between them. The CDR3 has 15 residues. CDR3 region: CASSPSRSGYNEQFF. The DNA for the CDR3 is TGTGCCAGTAGTCCTTCTCGAAGCGGGTACAATGAGCAGTTCTTC.

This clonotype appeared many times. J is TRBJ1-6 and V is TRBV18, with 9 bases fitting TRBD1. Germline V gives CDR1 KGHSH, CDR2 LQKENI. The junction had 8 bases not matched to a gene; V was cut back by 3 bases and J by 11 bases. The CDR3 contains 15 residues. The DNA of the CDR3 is TGTGCCAGCTCACCCTTACAGGGGGCAGAACCACCCCTCCACTTT. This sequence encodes CASSPLQGAEPPLHF. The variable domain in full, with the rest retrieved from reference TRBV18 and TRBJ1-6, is NAGVMQNPRHLVRRRGQEARLRCSPMKGHSHVYWYRQLPEEGLKFMVYLQKENIIDESGMPKERFSAEFPKEGPSILRIQQVVRGDSAAYFCASSPLQGAEPPLHFGNGTRLTVT.

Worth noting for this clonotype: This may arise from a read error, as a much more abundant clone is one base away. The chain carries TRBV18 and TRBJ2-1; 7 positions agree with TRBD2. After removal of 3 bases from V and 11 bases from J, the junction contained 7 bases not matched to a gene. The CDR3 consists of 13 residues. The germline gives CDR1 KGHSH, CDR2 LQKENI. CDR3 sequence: CASSPTSGGKQFF. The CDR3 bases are TGTGCCAGCTCACCGACTTCGGGGGGTAAGCAGTTCTTC. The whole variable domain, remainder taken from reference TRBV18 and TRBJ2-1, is NAGVMQNPRHLVRRRGQEARLRCSPMKGHSHVYWYRQLPEEGLKFMVYLQKENIIDESGMPKERFSAEFPKEGPSILRIQQVVRGDSAAYFCASSPTSGGKQFFGPGTRLTVL.